This T cell receptor (beta chain) was obtained from a study of blood T cell repertoires in COVID-19. The data were produced by immunoSEQ multiplex PCR, yet TCRdb's version contains in-frame clones alone and is incomplete. The table includes roughly 150,000 clones, around four fifths detected once. Germline loops: CDR1 SGHRS, CDR2 YFSETQ. This CDR3 is 14 amino acids long. V was cut by 0 bases and J by 3 bases, with 6 bases left in between. The chain combines TRBV5-1 with TRBJ2-2, with D unresolved. The TCR comes from a woman over 75 with acute or convalescent COVID-19. The sequenced sample consisted of peripheral blood. CDR3 DNA: TGCGCCAGCAGCTTGGTACGGGACACCGGGGAGCTGTTTTTT. Residues: CASSLVRDTGELFF.